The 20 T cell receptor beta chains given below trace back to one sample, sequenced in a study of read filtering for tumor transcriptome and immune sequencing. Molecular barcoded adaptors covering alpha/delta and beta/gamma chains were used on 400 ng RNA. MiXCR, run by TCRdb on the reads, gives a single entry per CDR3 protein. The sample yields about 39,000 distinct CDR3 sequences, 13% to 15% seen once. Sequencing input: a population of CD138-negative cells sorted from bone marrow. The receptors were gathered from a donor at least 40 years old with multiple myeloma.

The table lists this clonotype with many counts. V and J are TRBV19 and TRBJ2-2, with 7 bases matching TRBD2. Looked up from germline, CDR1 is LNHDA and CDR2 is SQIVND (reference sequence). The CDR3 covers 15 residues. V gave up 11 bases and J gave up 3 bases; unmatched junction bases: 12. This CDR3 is CAAKGAGRYTGELFF. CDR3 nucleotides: TGTGCCGCGAAAGGAGCGGGGCGATACACCGGGGAGCTGTTTTTT.

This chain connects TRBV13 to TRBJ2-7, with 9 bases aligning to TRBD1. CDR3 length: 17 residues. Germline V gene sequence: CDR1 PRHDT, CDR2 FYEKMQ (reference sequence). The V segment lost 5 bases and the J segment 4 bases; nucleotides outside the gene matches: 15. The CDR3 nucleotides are TGTGCCAGCAGCCCGAGGCCTCCGGGACAGGGAGAGTACGAGCAGTACTTC. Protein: CASSPRPPGQGEYEQYF.

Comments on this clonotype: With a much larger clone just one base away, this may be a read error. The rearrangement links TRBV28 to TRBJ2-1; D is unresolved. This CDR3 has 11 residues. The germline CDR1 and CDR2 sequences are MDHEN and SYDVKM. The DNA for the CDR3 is TGTGCCGGCAGAGAACGGGTGCGTCAGTTCTTC. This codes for CAGRERVRQFF. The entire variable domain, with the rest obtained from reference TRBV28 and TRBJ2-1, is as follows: DVKVTQSSRYLVKRTGEKVFLECVQDMDHENMFWYRQDPGLGLRLIYFSYDVKMKEKGDIPEGYSVSREKKERFSLILESASTNQTSMYLCAGRERVRQFFGPGTRLTVL.

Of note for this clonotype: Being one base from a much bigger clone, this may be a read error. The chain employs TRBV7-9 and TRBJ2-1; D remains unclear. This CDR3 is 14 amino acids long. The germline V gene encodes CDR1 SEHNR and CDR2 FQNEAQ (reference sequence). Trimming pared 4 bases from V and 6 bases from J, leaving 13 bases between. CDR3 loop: CASSSSGECNEQFF. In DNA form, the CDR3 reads TGTGCCAGCAGCTCCTCCGGCGAGTGCAATGAGCAGTTCTTC.

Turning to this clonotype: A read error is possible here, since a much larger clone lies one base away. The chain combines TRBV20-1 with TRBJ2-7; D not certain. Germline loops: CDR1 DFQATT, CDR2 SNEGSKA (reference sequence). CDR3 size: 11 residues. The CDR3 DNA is TGCGGAGAGATACGAAGGTACGAGCAGTACTTC. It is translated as CGEIRRYEQYF.

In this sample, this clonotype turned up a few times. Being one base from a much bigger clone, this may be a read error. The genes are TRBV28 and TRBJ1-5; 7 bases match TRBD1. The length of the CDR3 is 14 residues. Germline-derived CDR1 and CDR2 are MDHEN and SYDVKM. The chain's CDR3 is CASSAGGVKQPQRF. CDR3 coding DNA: TGTGCCAGCAGTGCAGGGGGGGTCAAACAGCCCCAGCGTTTT. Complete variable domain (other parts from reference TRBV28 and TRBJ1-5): DVKVTQSSRYLVKRTGEKVFLECVQDMDHENMFWYRQDPGLGLRLIYFSYDVKMKEKGDIPEGYSVSREKKERFSLILESASTNQTSMYLCASSAGGVKQPQRFGDGTRLSIL.

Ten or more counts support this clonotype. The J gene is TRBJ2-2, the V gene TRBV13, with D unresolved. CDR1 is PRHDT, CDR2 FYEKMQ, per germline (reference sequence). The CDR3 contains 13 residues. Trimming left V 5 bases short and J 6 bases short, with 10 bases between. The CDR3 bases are TGTGCCAGCAGCCGCAGAAGAGCCGGGGAGCTGTTTTTT. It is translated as CASSRRRAGELFF.

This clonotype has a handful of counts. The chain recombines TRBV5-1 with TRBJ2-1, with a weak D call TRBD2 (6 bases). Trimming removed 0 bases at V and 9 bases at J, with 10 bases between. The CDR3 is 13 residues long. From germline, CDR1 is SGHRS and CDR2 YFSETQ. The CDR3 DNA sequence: TGCGCCAGCAGCTTGGATGTGACTAGTGAGCAGTTCTTC. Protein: CASSLDVTSEQFF.

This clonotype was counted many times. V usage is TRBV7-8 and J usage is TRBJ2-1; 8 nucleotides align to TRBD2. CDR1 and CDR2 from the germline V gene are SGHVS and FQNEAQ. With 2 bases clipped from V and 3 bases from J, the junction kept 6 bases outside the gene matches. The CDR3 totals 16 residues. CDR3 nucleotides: TGTGCCAGCAGCTTATTACTAGCGGTTGACTACAATGAGCAGTTCTTC. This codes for CASSLLLAVDYNEQFF.

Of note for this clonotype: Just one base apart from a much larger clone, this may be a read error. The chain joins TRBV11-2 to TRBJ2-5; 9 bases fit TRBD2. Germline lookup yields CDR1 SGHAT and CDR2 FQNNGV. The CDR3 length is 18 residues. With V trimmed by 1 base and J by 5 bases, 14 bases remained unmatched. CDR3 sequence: CASSLATRGGRGLETQYF. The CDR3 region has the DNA TGTGCCAGCAGCTTAGCTACGCGGGGGGGCAGAGGACTGGAGACCCAGTACTTC.

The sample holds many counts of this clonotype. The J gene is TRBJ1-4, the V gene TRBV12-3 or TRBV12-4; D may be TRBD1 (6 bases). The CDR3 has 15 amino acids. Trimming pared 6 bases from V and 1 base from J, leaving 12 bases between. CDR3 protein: CASSQTGGTNEKLFF. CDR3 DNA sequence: TGTGCCAGCAGCCAGACAGGTGGAACTAATGAAAAACTGTTTTTT.

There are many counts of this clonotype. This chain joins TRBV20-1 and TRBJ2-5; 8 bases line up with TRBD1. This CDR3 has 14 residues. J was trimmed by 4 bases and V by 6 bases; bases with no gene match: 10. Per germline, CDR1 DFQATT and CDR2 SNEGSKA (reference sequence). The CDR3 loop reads CSAIQTGVRETQYF. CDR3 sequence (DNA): TGCAGTGCGATTCAGACAGGGGTTCGAGAGACCCAGTACTTC.

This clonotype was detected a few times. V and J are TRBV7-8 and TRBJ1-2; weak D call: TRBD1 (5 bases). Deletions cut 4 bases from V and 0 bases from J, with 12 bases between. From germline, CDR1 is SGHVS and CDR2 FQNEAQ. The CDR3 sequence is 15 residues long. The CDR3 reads CASSYRQIANYGYTF. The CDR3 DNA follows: TGTGCCAGCAGCTATCGACAGATAGCTAACTATGGCTACACCTTC.

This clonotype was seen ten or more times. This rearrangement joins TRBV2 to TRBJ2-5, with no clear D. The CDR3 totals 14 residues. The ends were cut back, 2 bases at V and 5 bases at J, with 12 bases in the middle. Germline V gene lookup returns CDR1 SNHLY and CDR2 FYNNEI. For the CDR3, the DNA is TGTGCCAGCAGTGAACGGCCTAACAAGGAGACCCAGTACTTC. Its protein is CASSERPNKETQYF.

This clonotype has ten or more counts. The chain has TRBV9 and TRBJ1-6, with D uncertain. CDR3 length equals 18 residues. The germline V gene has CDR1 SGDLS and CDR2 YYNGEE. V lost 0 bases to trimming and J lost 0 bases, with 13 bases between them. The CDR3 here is CASSVDGVPSSYNSPLHF. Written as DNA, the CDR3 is TGTGCCAGCAGCGTAGACGGCGTCCCGAGCTCCTATAATTCACCCCTCCACTTT.

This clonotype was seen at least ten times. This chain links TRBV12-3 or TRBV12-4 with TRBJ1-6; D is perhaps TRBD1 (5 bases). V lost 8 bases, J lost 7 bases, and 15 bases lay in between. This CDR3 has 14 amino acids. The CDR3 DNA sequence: TGTGCCAGCGAGGAAGGGACGGGAAATTCACCCCTCCACTTT. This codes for CASEEGTGNSPLHF.

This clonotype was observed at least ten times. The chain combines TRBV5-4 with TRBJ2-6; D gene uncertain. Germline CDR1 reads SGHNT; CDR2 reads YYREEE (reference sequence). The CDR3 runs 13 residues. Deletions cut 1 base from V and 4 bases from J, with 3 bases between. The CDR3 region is CASSLSGANVLTF. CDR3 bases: TGTGCCAGCAGCTTGTCCGGGGCCAACGTCCTGACTTTC.

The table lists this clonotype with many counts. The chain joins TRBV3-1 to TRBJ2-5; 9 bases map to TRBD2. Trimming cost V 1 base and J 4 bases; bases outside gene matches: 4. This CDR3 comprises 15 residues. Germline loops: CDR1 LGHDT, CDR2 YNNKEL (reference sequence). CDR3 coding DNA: TGTGCCAGCAGCCAAGTGCTAGCGGGACGAGAGACCCAGTACTTC. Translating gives CASSQVLAGRETQYF.

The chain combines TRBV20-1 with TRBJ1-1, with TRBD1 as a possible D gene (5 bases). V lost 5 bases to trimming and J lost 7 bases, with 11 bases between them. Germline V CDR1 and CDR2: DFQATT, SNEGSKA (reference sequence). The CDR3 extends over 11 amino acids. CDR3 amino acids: CSALRTLEAFF. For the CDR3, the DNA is TGCAGTGCTCTTAGGACACTTGAAGCTTTCTTT.

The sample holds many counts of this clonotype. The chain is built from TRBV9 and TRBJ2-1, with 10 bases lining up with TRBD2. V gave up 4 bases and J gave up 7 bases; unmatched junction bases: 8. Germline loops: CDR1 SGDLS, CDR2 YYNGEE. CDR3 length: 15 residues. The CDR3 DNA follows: TGTGCCAGCAGCTTCCGTAGCGGGGGGTTTAATGAGCAGTTCTTC. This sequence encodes CASSFRSGGFNEQFF.